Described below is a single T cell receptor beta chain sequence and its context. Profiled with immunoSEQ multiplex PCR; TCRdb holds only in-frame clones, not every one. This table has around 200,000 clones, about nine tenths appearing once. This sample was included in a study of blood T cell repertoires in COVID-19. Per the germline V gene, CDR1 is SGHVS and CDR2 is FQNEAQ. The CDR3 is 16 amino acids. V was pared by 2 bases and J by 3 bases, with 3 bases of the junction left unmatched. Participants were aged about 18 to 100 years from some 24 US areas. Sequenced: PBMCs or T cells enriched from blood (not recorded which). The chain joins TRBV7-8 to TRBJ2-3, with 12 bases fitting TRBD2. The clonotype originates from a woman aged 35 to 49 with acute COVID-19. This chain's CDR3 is CASSLLLAGGTDTQYF. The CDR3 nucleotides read TGTGCCAGCAGCTTACTACTAGCGGGGGGAACAGATACGCAGTATTTT.